The rows below give T cell receptor beta chains drawn from one sample of a study of vaccination effects on CD4 cells after COVID-19. Their specific antigens are unknown. Clones were sequenced by immunoSEQ multiplex PCR, and TCRdb holds only the in-frame ones, with some missing. This repertoire shows approximately 87,000 clones, around four fifths found once; its top ten account for roughly 1.8%. Source: CD4+ T cells from PBMCs cultured with HCoV-229E spike peptides, taken before COVID-19 vaccination. The receptors shown here come from a human donor who received a COVID-19 vaccine. The CDR3 runs from the conserved cysteine through the conserved F or W. The D gene is left open where the match is weak. Size values are once, few and many counts, or a class for expanded clones, and some rows have none.

TRBJ2-2 | NA | TRBV24-1 | 16 | TRBD2 | TGTGCCACCAGTGACACGGGACTAGCGAAAACCGGGGAGCTGTTTTTT | CATSDTGLAKTGELFF
TRBJ1-3 | NA | TRBV5-1 | 15 | NA | TGCGCCAGCAGCCTAAGTATGGGGTCTGGAAACACCATATATTTT | CASSLSMGSGNTIYF
TRBJ1-5 | few | TRBV28 | 15 | NA | TGTGCCAGTCACGTCTTGGGGTCGGAATCACAGCCCCAGCATTTT | CASHVLGSESQPQHF
TRBJ1-6 | NA | TRBV11-2 | 16 | NA | TGTGCCAGCAGCTCTACAACAGGATCCTATAATTCACCCCTCCACTTT | CASSSTTGSYNSPLHF
TRBJ1-1 | few | TRBV12-3/TRBV12-4 | 13 | NA | TGTGCCAGCAGGGGGCAGGGGTTGGCTGAAGCTTTCTTT | CASRGQGLAEAFF
TRBJ2-5 | NA | TRBV7-2 | 13 | TRBD2 | TGTGCCAGCCGTCGGGGGGGGCAAGAGACCCAGTACTTC | CASRRGGQETQYF
TRBJ1-2 | few | TRBV5-1 | 13 | NA | TGCGCCAGCAGCCTAGACAAGCACGATGGCTACACCTTC | CASSLDKHDGYTF
TRBJ2-2 | few | TRBV14 | 13 | NA | TGTGCCAGCAGCCAACAGGCAACCGGGGAGCTGTTTTTT | CASSQQATGELFF
TRBJ2-5 | once | TRBV4-2 | 13 | NA | TGTGCCAGCAGCCAAGAGGATCGGGAGACCCAGTACTTC | CASSQEDRETQYF
TRBJ1-2 | few | TRBV18 | 13 | TRBD1 | TGTGCCAGCTCACCGGGACAGATCTATGGCTACACCTTC | CASSPGQIYGYTF
TRBJ2-3 | NA | TRBV7-3 | 16 | NA | TGTGCCAGCAGCTTAAGCGGCGGGGAACGCACAGATACGCAGTATTTT | CASSLSGGERTDTQYF
TRBJ2-3 | NA | TRBV19 | 12 | NA | TGTGCCAGTAGTATCCGAGGGGATACGCAGTATTTT | CASSIRGDTQYF
TRBJ1-5 | NA | TRBV12-3/TRBV12-4 | 12 | NA | TGTGCCAGCAGTTTAACCCGGGTCGCCCAGCATTTT | CASSLTRVAQHF
TRBJ1-2 | once | TRBV19 | 15 | NA | TGTGCCAGTACCGACTCGGACAGCTCGCACTATGGCTACACCTTC | CASTDSDSSHYGYTF
TRBJ2-3 | NA | TRBV9 | 15 | NA | TGTGCCAGCAGCGTAGAAGGGGGGGGGCCAGATACGCAGTATTTT | CASSVEGGGPDTQYF
TRBJ2-2 | NA | TRBV6-5 | 15 | NA | TGTGCCAGCGGGGTACGGGGTGGGGTCACCGGGGAGCTGTTTTTT | CASGVRGGVTGELFF
TRBJ2-5 | NA | TRBV6-1 | 16 | TRBD1 | TGTGCCAGCAGTGTTAGGGACAGGGTCCAAGGGGAGACCCAGTACTTC | CASSVRDRVQGETQYF
TRBJ1-2 | NA | TRBV5-5 | 13 | NA | TGTGCCAGCAGCTTTGACCACGCGGGCGGCTACACCTTC | CASSFDHAGGYTF
TRBJ1-1 | once | TRBV5-6 | 15 | TRBD1 | TGTGCCAGCAGCCCGGAGGGACAGGGGCACACTGAAGCTTTCTTT | CASSPEGQGHTEAFF
TRBJ2-2 | NA | TRBV7-2 | 16 | TRBD1 | TGTGCCAGCAGCTTACACGGACAGGGGGTGGTCGGGGAGCTGTTTTTT | CASSLHGQGVVGELFF
TRBJ1-2 | NA | TRBV6-5 | 14 | TRBD1 | TGTGCCAGTGCAGGGGACAGGGGTGACTATGGCTACACCTTC | CASAGDRGDYGYTF
TRBJ1-2 | NA | TRBV19 | 15 | NA | TGTGCCAGTAGTCTGTCGTTGGGGGCCCTCTATGGCTACACCTTC | CASSLSLGALYGYTF
TRBJ2-2 | NA | TRBV7-3 | 13 | NA | TGTGCCAGCAGGCCACGGAACACCGGGGAGCTGTTTTTT | CASRPRNTGELFF
TRBJ2-1 | NA | TRBV6-5 | 13 | NA | TGTGCCAGCAGTTACAGCTCCTACAATGAGCAGTTCTTC | CASSYSSYNEQFF
TRBJ1-1 | NA | TRBV19 | 17 | NA | TGTGCCAGTAGTATTTTTAGGGGATCTGGCGTGAACACTGAAGCTTTCTTT | CASSIFRGSGVNTEAFF
TRBJ1-2 | NA | TRBV6-5 | 13 | TRBD1 | TGTGCCAGCAGATTGGGACAGAGCTATGGCTACACCTTC | CASRLGQSYGYTF
TRBJ1-1 | NA | TRBV6-5 | 15 | TRBD1 | TGTGCCAGCAGTTACGTCGGGACAGGGGCCTTTGAAGCTTTCTTT | CASSYVGTGAFEAFF
TRBJ2-1 | NA | TRBV11-2 | 13 | TRBD1 | TGTGCCAGCACCCCCCGGGACAGGGGGGAGCAGTTCTTC | CASTPRDRGEQFF
TRBJ1-1 | NA | TRBV20-1 | 11 | NA | TGCAGTGCTAGAGACTCCTCTGAAGCTTTCTTT | CSARDSSEAFF
TRBJ2-3 | NA | TRBV4-3 | 18 | TRBD2 | TGCGCCAGCAGCCAAGATGGGTCTAGCGGGGGGGCTACAGATACGCAGTATTTT | CASSQDGSSGGATDTQYF
TRBJ2-1 | NA | TRBV9 | 15 | NA | TGTGCCAGCAGCGTCAGCCTTAGCTCCTACAATGAGCAGTTCTTC | CASSVSLSSYNEQFF
TRBJ1-5 | NA | TRBV6-5 | 14 | NA | TGTGCCAGCAGTTACTCAAGGACCTATCAGCCCCAGCATTTT | CASSYSRTYQPQHF
TRBJ1-1 | NA | TRBV2 | 14 | TRBD1 | TGTGCCAGCAGTGAGTACAGGGGGCGAACTGAAGCTTTCTTT | CASSEYRGRTEAFF
TRBJ1-2 | NA | TRBV11-2 | 13 | TRBD1 | TGTGCCAGCAGCTCTACAGGGGTGGGCGGCTACACCTTC | CASSSTGVGGYTF
TRBJ2-3 | NA | TRBV11-2 | 16 | TRBD2 | TGTGCCAGCAGGGGGGCTGGGACTAGATACGCAGATACGCAGTATTTT | CASRGAGTRYADTQYF
TRBJ1-2 | NA | TRBV30 | 11 | NA | TGTGCCTGGAGCAAGAACTATGGCTACACCTTC | CAWSKNYGYTF
TRBJ1-6 | NA | TRBV6-5 | 15 | TRBD1 | TGTGCCGCCCCCGGGACAGGGGCGGCTAATTCACCCCTCCACTTT | CAAPGTGAANSPLHF
TRBJ2-1 | NA | TRBV7-3 | 15 | TRBD1 | TGTGCCAGCAGCTTGACGACAGGGGCTGCCAATGAGCAGTTCTTC | CASSLTTGAANEQFF
TRBJ1-2 | NA | TRBV6-1 | 13 | NA | TGTGCCAGCAGTGAAGAGTCTAACTATGGCTACACCTTC | CASSEESNYGYTF
TRBJ1-1 | few | TRBV4-2 | 14 | TRBD1 | TGTGCCAGCAGCCAAGAGAGGCGGGACAGTGAAGCTTTCTTT | CASSQERRDSEAFF
TRBJ1-2 | NA | TRBV5-4 | 18 | NA | TGTGCCAGCAGCCCAAAGGGAAACGTGGGGGCTCGGGGAAATGGCTACACCTTC | CASSPKGNVGARGNGYTF
TRBJ1-6 | NA | TRBV5-1 | 16 | NA | TGCGCCAGCAGCTTGAGGAGCGGGTCCGGTAATTCACCCCTCCACTTT | CASSLRSGSGNSPLHF
TRBJ1-1 | NA | TRBV19 | 14 | TRBD1 | TGTGCCAGCACTAGACAGGGACTCGACACTGAAGCTTTCTTT | CASTRQGLDTEAFF
TRBJ2-6 | NA | TRBV28 | 18 | TRBD1 | TGTGCCAGCAGTTTATGGGGACAGGGGGGCTCTGGGGCCAACGTCCTGACTTTC | CASSLWGQGGSGANVLTF
TRBJ1-2 | NA | TRBV18 | 15 | NA | TGTGCCAGCTCACCAGGGGCAGGGCGGGTCTATGGCTACACCTTC | CASSPGAGRVYGYTF
TRBJ2-5 | NA | TRBV5-1 | 13 | NA | TGCGCCAGCAGCCTCCAAGGTCAAGAGACCCAGTACTTC | CASSLQGQETQYF